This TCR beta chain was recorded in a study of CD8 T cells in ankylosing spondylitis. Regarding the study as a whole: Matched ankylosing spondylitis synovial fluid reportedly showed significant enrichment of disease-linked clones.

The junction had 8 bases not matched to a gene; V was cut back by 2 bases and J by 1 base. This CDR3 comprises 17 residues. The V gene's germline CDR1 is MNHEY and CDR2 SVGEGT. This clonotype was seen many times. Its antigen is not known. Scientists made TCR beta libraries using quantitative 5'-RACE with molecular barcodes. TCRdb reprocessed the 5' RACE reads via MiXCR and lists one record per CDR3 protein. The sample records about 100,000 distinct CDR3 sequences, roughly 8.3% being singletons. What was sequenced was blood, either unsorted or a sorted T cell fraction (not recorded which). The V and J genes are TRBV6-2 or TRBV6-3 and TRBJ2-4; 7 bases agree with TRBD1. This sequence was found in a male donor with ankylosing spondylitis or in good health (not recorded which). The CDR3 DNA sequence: TGTGCCAGCAGTTACCCGACAGGGTCCCTGGCCAAAAACATTCAGTACTTC. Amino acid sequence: CASSYPTGSLAKNIQYF.